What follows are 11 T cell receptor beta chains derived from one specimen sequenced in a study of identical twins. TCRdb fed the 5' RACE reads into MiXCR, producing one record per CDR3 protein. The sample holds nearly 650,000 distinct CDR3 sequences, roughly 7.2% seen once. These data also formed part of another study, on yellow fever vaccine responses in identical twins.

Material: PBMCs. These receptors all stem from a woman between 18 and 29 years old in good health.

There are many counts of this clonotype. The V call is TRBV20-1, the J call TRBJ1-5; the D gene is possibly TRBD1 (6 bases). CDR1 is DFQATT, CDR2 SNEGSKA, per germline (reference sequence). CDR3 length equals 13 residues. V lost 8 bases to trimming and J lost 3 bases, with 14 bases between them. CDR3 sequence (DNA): TGCAGTACCCAACAGGGTCCCAATCAGCCCCAGCATTTT. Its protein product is CSTQQGPNQPQHF.

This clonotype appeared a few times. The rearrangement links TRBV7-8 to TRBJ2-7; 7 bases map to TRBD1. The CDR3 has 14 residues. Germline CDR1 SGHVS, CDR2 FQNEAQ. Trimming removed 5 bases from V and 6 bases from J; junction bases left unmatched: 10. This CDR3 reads CASSPGQQEFEQYF. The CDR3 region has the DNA TGTGCCAGCAGCCCGGGACAGCAAGAGTTCGAGCAGTACTTC.

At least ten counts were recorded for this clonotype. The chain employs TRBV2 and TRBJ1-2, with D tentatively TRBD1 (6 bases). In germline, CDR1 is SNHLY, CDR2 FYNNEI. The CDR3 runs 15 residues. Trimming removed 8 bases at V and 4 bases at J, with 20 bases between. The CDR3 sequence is CASGGYRERSYGYTF. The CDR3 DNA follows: TGTGCCAGCGGAGGTTACAGGGAACGGTCCTATGGCTACACCTTC. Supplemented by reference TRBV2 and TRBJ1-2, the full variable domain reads EPEVTQTPSHQVTQMGQEVILRCVPISNHLYFYWYRQILGQKVEFLVSFYNNEISEKSEIFDDQFSVERPDGSNFTLKIRSTKLEDSAMYFCASGGYRERSYGYTFGSGTRLTVV.

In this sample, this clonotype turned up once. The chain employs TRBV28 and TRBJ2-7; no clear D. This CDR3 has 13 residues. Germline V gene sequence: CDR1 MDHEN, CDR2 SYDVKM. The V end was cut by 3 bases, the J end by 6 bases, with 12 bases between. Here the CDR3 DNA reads TGTGCCAGCAGTTTTGACTTAGCTTCCGAGCAGTACGTC. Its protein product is CASSFDLASEQYV.

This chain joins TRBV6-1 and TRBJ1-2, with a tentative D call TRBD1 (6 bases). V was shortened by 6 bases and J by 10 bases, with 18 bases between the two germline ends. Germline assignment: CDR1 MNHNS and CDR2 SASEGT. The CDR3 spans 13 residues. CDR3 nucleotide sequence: TGTGCCAGCAGCTCCTACACAGAGGGGGACTACACCTTC. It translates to CASSSYTEGDYTF.

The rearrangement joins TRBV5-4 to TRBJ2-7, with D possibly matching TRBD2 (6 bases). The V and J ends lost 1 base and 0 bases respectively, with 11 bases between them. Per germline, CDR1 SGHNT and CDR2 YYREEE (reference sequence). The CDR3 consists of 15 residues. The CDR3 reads CASSLRERASYEQYF. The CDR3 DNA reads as TGTGCCAGCAGCTTGAGGGAGCGGGCCTCCTACGAGCAGTACTTC. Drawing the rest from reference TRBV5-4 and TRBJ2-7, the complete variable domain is ETGVTQSPTHLIKTRGQQVTLRCSSQSGHNTVSWYQQALGQGPQFIFQYYREEENGRGNFPPRFSGLQFPNYSSELNVNALELDDSALYLCASSLRERASYEQYFGPGTRLTVT.

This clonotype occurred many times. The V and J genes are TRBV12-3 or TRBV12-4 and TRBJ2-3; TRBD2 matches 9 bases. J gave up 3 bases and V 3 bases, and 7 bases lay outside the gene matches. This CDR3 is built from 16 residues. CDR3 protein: CASSFGLAGLTDTQYF. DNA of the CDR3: TGTGCCAGCAGTTTCGGGCTAGCGGGGTTGACAGATACGCAGTATTTT.

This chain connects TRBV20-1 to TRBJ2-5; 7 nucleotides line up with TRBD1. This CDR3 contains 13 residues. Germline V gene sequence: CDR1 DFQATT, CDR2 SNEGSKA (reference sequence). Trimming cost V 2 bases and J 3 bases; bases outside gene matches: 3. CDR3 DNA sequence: TGCAGTGCTAGAAGAGGGGGCGAAGAGACCCAGTACTTC. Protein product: CSARRGGEETQYF.

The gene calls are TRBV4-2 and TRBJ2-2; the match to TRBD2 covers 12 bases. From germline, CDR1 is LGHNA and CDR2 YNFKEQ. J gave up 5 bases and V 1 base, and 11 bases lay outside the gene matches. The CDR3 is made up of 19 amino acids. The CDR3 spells CASSQAPLAGGPQTGELFF. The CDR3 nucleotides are TGTGCCAGCAGCCAAGCCCCCCTAGCGGGGGGGCCGCAAACCGGGGAGCTGTTTTTT.

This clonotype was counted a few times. CDR3 in DNA: TGTGCCAGCAGTTTCGACAGGGGGCGTGAAAATGGCTACACCTTC. This sequence encodes CASSFDRGRENGYTF. The chain employs TRBV12-3 or TRBV12-4 and TRBJ1-2; TRBD1 aligns across 10 bases. This CDR3 is 15 amino acids long. Germline trimming cut 3 bases from V and 6 bases from J; bases unmatched to any gene: 7.

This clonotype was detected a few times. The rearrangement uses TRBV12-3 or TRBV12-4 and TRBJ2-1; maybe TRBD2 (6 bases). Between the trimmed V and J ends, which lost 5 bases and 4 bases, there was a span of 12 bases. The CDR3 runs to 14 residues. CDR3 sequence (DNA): TGTGCCAGCAGTCCGGTAGGGACTTACAATGAGCAGTTCTTC. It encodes CASSPVGTYNEQFF.